The entry that follows covers one T cell receptor (beta chain) sequence. Germline-derived CDR1 and CDR2 are LGHNT and FRNRAP. The CDR3 consists of 13 residues. The V gene lost 7 bases and the J gene lost 2 bases, with 12 bases spanning the gap. Profiling relied on immunoSEQ multiplex PCR, and the TCRdb table lists in-frame clones only, not all of them. The sample has more than 20,000 clones, more than 75% seen once. These data belong to a study of control samples from healthy donors and cancer patients. The sequence was obtained from a man in his forties or fifties with lung cancer. The gene calls are TRBV12-5 and TRBJ2-7, with D uncertain. The sequencing sample was made of PBMCs. CDR3 residues: CASVSDGAYEQYF. The CDR3 DNA reads TGTGCTAGTGTATCCGACGGAGCCTACGAGCAGTACTTC. Together with reference TRBV12-5 and TRBJ2-7, the CDR3 gives the full variable domain: DARVTQTPRHKVTEMGQEVTMRCQPILGHNTVFWYRQTMMQGLELLAYFRNRAPLDDSGMPKDRFSAEMPDATLATLKIQPSEPRDSAVYFCASVSDGAYEQYFGPGTRLTVT.